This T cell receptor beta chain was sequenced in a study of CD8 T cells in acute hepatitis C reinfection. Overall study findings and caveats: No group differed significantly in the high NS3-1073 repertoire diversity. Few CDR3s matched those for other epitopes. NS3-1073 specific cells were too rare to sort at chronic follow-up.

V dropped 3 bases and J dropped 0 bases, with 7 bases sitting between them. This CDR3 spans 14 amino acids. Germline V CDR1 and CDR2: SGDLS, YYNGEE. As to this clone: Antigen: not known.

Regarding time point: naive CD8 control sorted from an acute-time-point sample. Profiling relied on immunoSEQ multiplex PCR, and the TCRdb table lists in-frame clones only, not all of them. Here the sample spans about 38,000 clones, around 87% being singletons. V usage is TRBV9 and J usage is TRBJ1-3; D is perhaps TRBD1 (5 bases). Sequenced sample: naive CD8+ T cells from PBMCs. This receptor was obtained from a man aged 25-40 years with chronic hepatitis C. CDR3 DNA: TGTGCCAGCAGCGGAACAGGCTCTGGAAACACCATATATTTT. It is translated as CASSGTGSGNTIYF.